The sample holds a few counts of the clone carrying this T cell receptor (beta chain). The record originates from a study of cytomegalovirus exposure and HLA in healthy donors. The PCR made use of 60 Vbeta and 13 Jbeta primers. Sequenced by immunoSEQ multiplex PCR; TCRdb stores in-frame clones only, minus some. The repertoire has over 35,000 clones, roughly 60% of them found once; the top ten carry approximately 8.4%. The trim removed 3 bases at V and 2 bases at J, leaving 12 bases unmatched. From germline, CDR1 is SGDLS and CDR2 YYNGEE. The CDR3 runs 17 residues. The sequenced material came from PBMCs. This sequence originates from a human donor in good health. This chain joins TRBV9 and TRBJ1-2; 8 bases map to TRBD1. Written as DNA, the CDR3 is TGTGCCAGCAGCGCCCCTGGGGGACAGGCCCTAAACTATGGCTACACCTTC. Translated: CASSAPGGQALNYGYTF.